A selection of T cell receptor beta chains follows, all from one sample in a study of blood T cell repertoires in COVID-19. Profiled with immunoSEQ multiplex PCR; TCRdb holds only in-frame clones, not every one. The sample yields about 230,000 clones, roughly 80% seen once. The source material was peripheral blood. The receptor source for this set is a woman aged 80 or over with COVID-19, enrolled during active disease. CDR3s include the opening cysteine and the closing phenylalanine or tryptophan. The D gene is left open where the match is weak. The size field is filled for only some rows; it gives once, few, many or a size class.

j_call d_call v_call clone_size cdr3_nt cdr3_aa
TRBJ2-1 TRBD2 TRBV2 few TGTGCCAGCAGTGGGAGCGGGGGGGCCTACAATGAGCAGTTCTTC CASSGSGGAYNEQFF
TRBJ1-4 TRBD1 TRBV5-1 - TGCGCCAGCAGCTTGGGCGACAGGGTCGGGGAAAAACTGTTTTTT CASSLGDRVGEKLFF
TRBJ2-2 - TRBV6-5 - TGTGCCAGCACCGAGACGGGCACCGGGGAGCTGTTTTTT CASTETGTGELFF
TRBJ1-2 - TRBV12-3/TRBV12-4 - TGTGCCAGCAGTTACCAAGGGGTTGGCTACACCTTC CASSYQGVGYTF
TRBJ1-1 - TRBV7-8 - TGTGCCAGCAGTTCCAGGGGGAACACTGAAGCTTTCTTT CASSSRGNTEAFF
TRBJ2-1 - TRBV27 - TGTGCCAGCGGAAGGGCAGGGGGGTCCTACAATGAGCAGTTCTTC CASGRAGGSYNEQFF
TRBJ1-2 TRBD1 TRBV5-4 few TGTGCCAGCAGGGCCGGGACAGGTTCGGATGGCTACACCTTC CASRAGTGSDGYTF
TRBJ1-2 - TRBV5-1 - TGCGCCAGCAGCTTCGTAGGTTTGGACAGCTCCTATGGCTACACCTTC CASSFVGLDSSYGYTF
TRBJ1-1 TRBD1 TRBV20-1 - TGCAGTGCCGCTCCAGGGGGTCACCTCCTTTTT CSAAPGGHLLF
TRBJ1-6 - TRBV2 few TGTGCCAGCAGCGGTCTTAACCGTTCACCCCTCCACTTT CASSGLNRSPLHF
TRBJ2-2 - TRBV6-5 - TGTGCCAGCATCCGGGGGAACACCGGGGAGCTGTTTTTT CASIRGNTGELFF
TRBJ1-1 - TRBV4-1 - TGCGCCAGCAGCCTGTCTGCCTCGGGACAGAACACTGAAGCTTTCTTT CASSLSASGQNTEAFF
TRBJ1-2 TRBD1 TRBV13 - TGTGCCAGCAGCTTAAGGTTGGGACAGGTGGGCTATGGCTACACCTTC CASSLRLGQVGYGYTF
TRBJ1-5 - TRBV11-2 few TGTGCCAGCAGCTTTAGGGAGAATCAGCCCCAGCATTTT CASSFRENQPQHF
TRBJ2-3 TRBD2 TRBV6-2/TRBV6-3 once TGTGCCAGCAGTTACTATCCACGACTAGCGGTGGGGAGTCTCACAGATACGCAGTATTTT CASSYYPRLAVGSLTDTQYF
TRBJ2-7 - TRBV18 - TGTGCCAGCTCACCACTTTCCAAGGGGGACGAGCAGTACTTC CASSPLSKGDEQYF
TRBJ1-3 - TRBV28 few TGTGCCAGCTCCACCTGGAGCCCGGGAGGTGGAAACACCATATATTTT CASSTWSPGGGNTIYF
TRBJ2-7 TRBD2 TRBV14 - TGTGCCAGCAGCCGACTAGCGCTCACCTACGAGCAGTACTTC CASSRLALTYEQYF
TRBJ2-5 TRBD1 TRBV18 - TGTGCCAGCTCATCACCGGGACAGCAAGAGACCCAGTACTTC CASSSPGQQETQYF
TRBJ1-1 - TRBV14 - TGTGCCAGCAGCCAACAGTCCCCGGGGACTGAAGCTTTCTTT CASSQQSPGTEAFF
TRBJ1-3 TRBD1 TRBV6-5 - TGTGCCAGCAGTTACCAGGACAGGGGAGACACCATATATTTT CASSYQDRGDTIYF
TRBJ1-2 - TRBV13 - TGTGCCAGCAGCTTAGGCGGGAACTATGGCTACACCTTC CASSLGGNYGYTF
TRBJ2-3 TRBD1 TRBV4-3 - TGCGCCAGCAGCGACCGGGACAGGGGAACAGATACGCAGTATTTT CASSDRDRGTDTQYF
TRBJ2-5 - TRBV4-1 few TGCGCCAGCAGCCAAGGGACAGAGCAAGAGACCCAGTACTTC CASSQGTEQETQYF
TRBJ1-1 - TRBV6-2/TRBV6-3 few TGTGCCAGCAGTTACCCCCAGGGGATCACTGAAGCTTTCTTT CASSYPQGITEAFF
TRBJ1-4 - TRBV9 - TGTGCCAGCAGCGTAGGATGGTTAGAGGATGAAAAACTGTTTTTT CASSVGWLEDEKLFF
TRBJ1-5 - TRBV7-3 - TGTGCCAGCAGCGTCTGTCAGCCCCAGCATTTT CASSVCQPQHF
TRBJ2-7 TRBD2 TRBV15 - TGTGCCACCAGCAGAGGCGGGACTAGCGGGATGAGGGAGCAGTACTTC CATSRGGTSGMREQYF
TRBJ1-3 - TRBV3-1/TRBV3-2 - TGTGCCAGCAGCCAACTTGGGAGCTCTGGAAACACCATATATTTT CASSQLGSSGNTIYF
TRBJ2-5 - TRBV10-3 - TGTGCCATCAGCGCCCGGGGAGAGACCCAGTACTTC CAISARGETQYF
TRBJ2-7 - TRBV19 - TGTGCCAGTAGCCTACTCGGGGAGTCCGAGCAGTACTTC CASSLLGESEQYF
TRBJ1-3 - TRBV5-1 - TGCGCCAGCAGCTCCGGGACACTAGGAAACACCATATATTTT CASSSGTLGNTIYF
TRBJ1-3 - TRBV2 - TGTGCCAGCAGTCCTGGAGTCGTCTCTGGAAACACCATATATTTT CASSPGVVSGNTIYF
TRBJ1-3 - TRBV11-1 - TGTGCCAGCAGCCAACAGGTCTCTGGAAACACCATATATTTT CASSQQVSGNTIYF
TRBJ2-6 TRBD2 TRBV4-1 few TGCGCCAGCAGCCAAAGGACTAGCGCTCTCAGGCCCTCTGGGGCCAACGTCCTGACTTTC CASSQRTSALRPSGANVLTF
TRBJ1-2 TRBD1 TRBV9 - TGTGCCAGCAGCGTAGTAGACAGGGCCAGGGGGTCTGGCTACACCTTC CASSVVDRARGSGYTF
TRBJ2-7 TRBD1 TRBV29-1 few TGCAGCGTCCTGACAGGGGGCGGGTACGAGCAGTACTTC CSVLTGGGYEQYF
TRBJ1-1 - TRBV24-1 - TGTGCCACCAGTGATCCCCAATCCTATGAAGCTTTCTTT CATSDPQSYEAFF
TRBJ1-6 - TRBV7-9 few TGTGCCAGCAGATTAACTATAAGTTCACCCCTCCACTTT CASRLTISSPLHF
TRBJ2-3 - TRBV18 - TGTGCCAGCTCACCACGGAGTATAGATACGCAGTATTTT CASSPRSIDTQYF
TRBJ1-1 - TRBV27 - TGTGCCAGCAGTTTATCGCAGGGAGGGAGGACTGAAGCTTTCTTT CASSLSQGGRTEAFF
TRBJ1-2 - TRBV10-3 many TGTGCCATCAGTGAGAGAACAACGGGGGTTCGGGGCTACACCTTC CAISERTTGVRGYTF
TRBJ2-2 - TRBV15 - TGTGCCACCAGCCGAACCCCGGGGGGCACGAACACCGGGGAGCTGTTTTTT CATSRTPGGTNTGELFF
TRBJ1-2 - TRBV15 - TGTGCCACCAGCAGAGATCGGTCGGGGTTGTCGGGCTACACCTTC CATSRDRSGLSGYTF
TRBJ2-6 - TRBV19 - TGTGCCAGTAGCCGACAGGTGTATGGGGCCAACGTCCTGACTTTC CASSRQVYGANVLTF
TRBJ2-2 TRBD2 TRBV28 - TGTGCCAGCAGCCGCCCCGGGACTACGAACACCGGGGAGCTGTTTTTT CASSRPGTTNTGELFF
TRBJ1-3 TRBD1 TRBV19 - TGTGCCAGTAGATCCCGGGACAGAATCTCTGGAAACACCATATATTTT CASRSRDRISGNTIYF
TRBJ1-1 TRBD1 TRBV6-5 - TGTGCCAGCAGCCCGCAGGGGGAAGGGAACACTGAAGCTTTCTTT CASSPQGEGNTEAFF
TRBJ1-5 - TRBV5-6 - TGTGCCAGCAGCTCCACGGGGGTACAGCCCCAGCATTTT CASSSTGVQPQHF
TRBJ2-7 TRBD2 TRBV5-1 - TGCGCCAGCAGCTTGGCGGGACTAGCGGGAGGGACCTACGAGCAGTACTTC CASSLAGLAGGTYEQYF
TRBJ2-5 TRBD1 TRBV18 - TGTGCCAGCTCACCTGACGGACAGGGGGTAGTAAAGACCCAGTACTTC CASSPDGQGVVKTQYF
TRBJ2-1 TRBD2 TRBV28 - TGTGCCAGCAGTGTGTCGGGACTAGCGGGCCTCAATGAGCAGTTCTTC CASSVSGLAGLNEQFF